This TCR beta chain was sequenced during a study of T cell responses to AZD1222 COVID-19 vaccine. Some clones are missing from TCRdb's copy, which holds only in-frame ones; the method was immunoSEQ multiplex PCR. Of 100,000 to 150,000 clones listed, roughly 91% are singletons. General study points: The span of vaccine-associated CD4 TCRs extended across spike, with dominance at 160-218 and 743-854. Scientists sampled the repertoires only once the peak T cell response had passed. Close to half of spike-specific TCRs reportedly recognize unmutated variant regions.

CDR1 is ENHRY, CDR2 SYGVKD, per germline. Trimming left V 4 bases short and J 5 bases short, with 11 bases between. This CDR3 is 13 amino acids long. Details on this clone: Its antigen is as yet unknown.

Doses given second, at about 4 or about 12 weeks, were pooled. The rearrangement joins TRBV10-3 to TRBJ1-1; D possibly corresponds to TRBD1 (5 bases). Material: peripheral blood, obtained 28 days after the second AZD1222 dose. This TCR came from an adult who received the AZD1222 COVID-19 vaccine. Here the CDR3 reads CAISAQGGTEAFF. CDR3 bases: TGTGCCATCAGTGCCCAGGGAGGGACTGAAGCTTTCTTT.